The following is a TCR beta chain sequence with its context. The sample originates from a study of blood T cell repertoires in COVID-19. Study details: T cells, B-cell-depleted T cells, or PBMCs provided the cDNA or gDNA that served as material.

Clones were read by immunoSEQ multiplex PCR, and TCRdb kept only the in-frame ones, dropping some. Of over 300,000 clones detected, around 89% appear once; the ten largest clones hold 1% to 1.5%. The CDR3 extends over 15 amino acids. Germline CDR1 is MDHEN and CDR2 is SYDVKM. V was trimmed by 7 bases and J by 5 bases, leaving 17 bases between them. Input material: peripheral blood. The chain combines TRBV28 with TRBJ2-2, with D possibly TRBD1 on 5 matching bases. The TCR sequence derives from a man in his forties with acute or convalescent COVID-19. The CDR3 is CASISVPRATGELFF. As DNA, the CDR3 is TGTGCCAGCATCTCAGTCCCCAGGGCTACCGGGGAGCTGTTTTTT. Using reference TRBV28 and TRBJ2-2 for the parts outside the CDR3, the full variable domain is DVKVTQSSRYLVKRTGEKVFLECVQDMDHENMFWYRQDPGLGLRLIYFSYDVKMKEKGDIPEGYSVSREKKERFSLILESASTNQTSMYLCASISVPRATGELFFGEGSRLTVL.